Reported below is one T cell receptor (beta chain). The antigen is undetermined. CDR1 and CDR2 (germline): SNHLY, FYNNEI. This CDR3 region has 16 residues. Trimming removed 8 bases from V and 4 bases from J; junction bases left unmatched: 12. These data are taken from a study of cytomegalovirus exposure and HLA in healthy donors. Data came from immunoSEQ multiplex PCR; TCRdb stores just in-frame clones and leaves some out. The sample has some 63,000 clones, roughly nine tenths seen once; the top ten hold 0.95% to 1.5%. Broader study findings: The study designated 160 or so TCR beta chains cytomegalovirus-associated. The tendency of first-cohort TCR clusters to co-occur in the 120 validation repertoires was identified by a subsequent analysis. Most TCR sequences were rare, but some public TCRs occurred in many donors.

The rearrangement links TRBV2 to TRBJ1-1; 11 bases fit TRBD1. This TCR came from a woman aged 18-35 years in good health and CMV-seronegative. Material: PBMCs. The chain's CDR3 is CASAPSGTGGSTEAFF. In nucleotides, the CDR3 is TGTGCCAGCGCTCCCTCCGGGACAGGGGGGAGCACTGAAGCTTTCTTT.